The 18 T cell receptor beta chains below come from one sample, sequenced in a study of beta chain features in type 1 diabetes. The isolated RNA, all of it, was reverse transcribed, so expressed TCRB transcripts were what got sequenced. Data came from immunoSEQ multiplex PCR; TCRdb stores just in-frame clones and leaves some out. This table holds 450,000 to 600,000 clones, about 32% found once. The sample consisted of naive CD4+ T cells from blood. The receptor set was obtained from a man younger than 30 in good health.

The chain couples TRBV9 to TRBJ2-3; weak D call: TRBD2 (6 bases). Germline values: CDR1 SGDLS, CDR2 YYNGEE. Trimming removed 8 bases from V and 9 bases from J, with 19 bases in between. The length of the CDR3 is 13 residues. The CDR3 is CASTSGGAGTQYF. CDR3 DNA: TGTGCCAGTACGAGCGGCGGGGCCGGGACGCAGTATTTT.

The table lists this clone with a count of one. Other DNA sequences in this specimen translate into the identical CDR3. J is TRBJ2-3 and V is TRBV5-1, with no clear D. V lost 1 base and J 4 bases, leaving 4 bases between the germline ends. Looked up from germline, CDR1 is SGHRS and CDR2 is YFSETQ. CDR3 length: 12 residues. DNA of the CDR3: TGCGCCAGCAGCTTGTTGGCAGATACGCAGTATTTT. Residues: CASSLLADTQYF. The whole variable domain, filled in from reference TRBV5-1 and TRBJ2-3, reads KAGVTQTPRYLIKTRGQQVTLSCSPISGHRSVSWYQQTPGQGLQFLFEYFSETQRNKGNFPGRFSGRQFSNSRSEMNVSTLELGDSALYLCASSLLADTQYFGPGTRLTVL.

V is TRBV7-6 and J is TRBJ2-3; TRBD2 is a possible D gene (5 bases). The CDR3 loop spans 14 amino acids. Germline values: CDR1 SGHVS, CDR2 FNYEAQ. Trimming took 1 base from V and 3 from J, leaving 8 bases between them. For the CDR3, the DNA is TGTGCCAGCAGCTTAGAACGGGGAACAGATACGCAGTATTTT. This translates into CASSLERGTDTQYF.

The chain couples TRBV4-1 to TRBJ2-7, with a possible D match to TRBD1 (5 bases). V lost 1 base and J lost 0, with 16 bases in between. The CDR3 runs 17 residues. Germline values: CDR1 MGHRA, CDR2 YSYEKL. This chain's CDR3 is CASSQVRTPNPSYEQYF. The CDR3 DNA is TGCGCCAGCAGCCAAGTCCGGACACCCAATCCCTCCTACGAGCAGTACTTC.

The table lists this clone with a few counts. J is TRBJ1-2 and V is TRBV6-5; a possible D gene is TRBD1 (5 bases). Germline loops: CDR1 MNHEY, CDR2 SVGAGI. The V gene lost 6 bases and the J gene lost 7 bases, with 12 bases spanning the gap. The CDR3 spans 12 residues. CDR3 sequence reads: CASSQRGGGYTF. The CDR3 DNA follows: TGTGCCAGCAGCCAACGGGGCGGTGGCTACACCTTC.

The chain uses TRBV4-1 and TRBJ2-3; 7 bases are a match to TRBD2. V shed 1 base, J shed 5 bases, and the junction held 12 bases outside the gene matches. The CDR3 contains 17 residues. Germline CDR1 reads MGHRA; CDR2 reads YSYEKL. This chain's CDR3 is CASSQGWGGWAGDTQYF. The CDR3 DNA reads as TGCGCCAGCAGCCAAGGTTGGGGAGGGTGGGCCGGAGATACGCAGTATTTT.

The chain uses TRBV25-1 and TRBJ2-7; 10 positions agree with TRBD2. The CDR3 is 16 residues long. The J segment lost 6 bases and the V segment lost 5 bases, leaving 13 bases of the junction unmatched. The germline V gene has CDR1 MGHDK and CDR2 SYGVNS. CDR3 loop: CASSPRGSGRALEQYF. CDR3 nucleotide sequence: TGTGCCAGCAGTCCGAGAGGCAGCGGGAGGGCCCTCGAGCAGTACTTC.

This clone has a handful of counts. This chain connects TRBV2 to TRBJ2-3; D not certain. Germline-derived CDR1 and CDR2 are SNHLY and FYNNEI. The ends were cut back, 2 bases at V and 4 bases at J, with 4 bases in the middle. The CDR3 totals 12 residues. In DNA form, the CDR3 reads TGTGCCAGCAGTGAATGGGCAGATACGCAGTATTTT. It specifies CASSEWADTQYF.

The rearrangement links TRBV2 to TRBJ2-5, with D possibly being TRBD1 (6 bases). Trimming left V 6 bases short and J 2 bases short, with 7 bases between. Germline V CDR1 and CDR2: SNHLY, FYNNEI. CDR3 length: 12 residues. The CDR3, as DNA: TGTGCCAGCAGGGACAGACAAGAGACCCAGTACTTC. Its protein product is CASRDRQETQYF.

The chain joins TRBV25-1 to TRBJ1-4, with 7 bases matching TRBD1. Germline CDR1 and CDR2: MGHDK and SYGVNS. After removal of 6 bases from V and 6 bases from J, the junction contained 4 bases not matched to a gene. The CDR3 runs to 13 residues. Written as DNA, the CDR3 is TGTGCCAGCAGCAGGGGGTTTGATGAAAAACTGTTTTTT. Protein product: CASSRGFDEKLFF.

This chain connects TRBV5-1 to TRBJ2-5; D is possibly TRBD2 (6 bases). V lost 4 bases and J lost 5, with 15 bases in between. The CDR3 consists of 14 residues. In germline, CDR1 is SGHRS, CDR2 YFSETQ. CDR3: CASSATGSGETQYF. DNA of the CDR3: TGCGCCAGCAGCGCGACGGGCAGCGGGGAGACCCAGTACTTC.

This clone was recorded only once. The chain combines TRBV6-1 with TRBJ1-2, with TRBD1 matching 11 bases. This CDR3 is built from 15 residues. The germline V gene encodes CDR1 MNHNS and CDR2 SASEGT. V was pared by 2 bases and J by 6 bases, with 5 bases of the junction left unmatched. In DNA form, the CDR3 reads TGTGCCAGCAGTGAACGGGACAGGGGGTATAATGGCTACACCTTC. It is translated as CASSERDRGYNGYTF.

This clone was recorded a few times. V gene TRBV28 combines with J gene TRBJ2-7; 7 bases fit TRBD1. This CDR3 region has 15 residues. After removal of 6 bases from V and 0 bases from J, the junction contained 8 bases not matched to a gene. CDR1 and CDR2 from the germline V gene are MDHEN and SYDVKM. The CDR3 DNA sequence: TGTGCCAGCAGCACCCGGGACAGACGCTCCTACGAGCAGTACTTC. This translates into CASSTRDRRSYEQYF.

V usage is TRBV5-1 and J usage is TRBJ1-4; D not resolved. The CDR3 has 16 amino acids. Trimming removed 1 base at V and 0 bases at J, with 10 bases between. In germline, CDR1 is SGHRS, CDR2 YFSETQ. CDR3: CASSLRSPPTNEKLFF. The CDR3 bases are TGCGCCAGCAGCTTGCGATCCCCGCCAACTAATGAAAAACTGTTTTTT.

The chain joins TRBV15 to TRBJ2-4; D is unresolved. V was trimmed by 0 bases and J by 7 bases, leaving 4 bases between them. Germline V gene sequence: CDR1 LNHNV, CDR2 YYDKDF (reference sequence). This CDR3 spans 12 amino acids. The CDR3 region is CATSRDRNIQYF. CDR3 nucleotides: TGTGCCACCAGCAGAGATAGGAACATTCAGTACTTC. Drawing the rest from reference TRBV15 and TRBJ2-4, the complete variable domain is DAMVIQNPRYQVTQFGKPVTLSCSQTLNHNVMYWYQQKSSQAPKLLFHYYDKDFNNEADTPDNFQSRRPNTSFCFLDIRSPGLGDTAMYLCATSRDRNIQYFGAGTRLSVL.

This clone was seen a few times. The chain has TRBV18 and TRBJ2-7, with D tentatively TRBD1 (6 bases). Germline loops: CDR1 KGHSH, CDR2 LQKENI. This CDR3 region has 15 residues. Trimming stripped 6 bases from V and 0 bases from J, with 15 bases between. The chain's CDR3 is CASSPVQGSSYEQYF. The CDR3 DNA reads as TGTGCCAGCTCCCCTGTACAGGGATCCTCCTACGAGCAGTACTTC. The variable domain in full, completed from reference TRBV18 and TRBJ2-7, reads NAGVMQNPRHLVRRRGQEARLRCSPMKGHSHVYWYRQLPEEGLKFMVYLQKENIIDESGMPKERFSAEFPKEGPSILRIQQVVRGDSAAYFCASSPVQGSSYEQYFGPGTRLTVT.

A few counts support this clone. The rearrangement uses TRBV9 and TRBJ2-3; D might be TRBD2 (6 bases). Germline-derived CDR1 and CDR2 are SGDLS and YYNGEE. Trimming shortened V by 0 bases and J by 2 bases, and 10 bases separated the two germline ends. This CDR3 region has 15 residues. The CDR3 DNA is TGTGCCAGCAGCGTAGCGGGAGCCCACACAGATACGCAGTATTTT. Translating gives CASSVAGAHTDTQYF.

The chain joins TRBV5-6 to TRBJ1-2; no reliable D call. Germline V gene data show CDR1 as SGHDT and CDR2 as YYEEEE. Trimming took 1 base from V and 4 from J, leaving 8 bases between them. The CDR3 loop spans 13 amino acids. In nucleotides, the CDR3 is TGTGCCAGCAGCTTGTCCGCTTCCTATGGCTACACCTTC. Its protein product is CASSLSASYGYTF.